This TCR beta chain was sequenced during a study of T cell changes during pregnancy in multiple sclerosis. The protocol was immunoSEQ multiplex PCR, while the TCRdb copy is restricted to in-frame clones and leaves out a portion. The sample has approximately 44,000 clones; about nine tenths are singletons. Germline CDR1 is SGHTS and CDR2 is YDEGEE. V shed 4 bases, J shed 6 bases, and the junction held 7 bases outside the gene matches. The length of the CDR3 is 15 residues. This TCR was recovered from a female donor with multiple sclerosis, enrolled in a pregnancy study. This sequence joins TRBV5-8 and TRBJ2-3; 11 bases line up with TRBD1. This specimen was CD4+ T cells from peripheral blood mononuclear cells, taken before pregnancy. The CDR3 region is CASSTWTGGADTQYF. The CDR3 coding sequence is TGTGCCAGCAGCACCTGGACAGGGGGCGCGGATACGCAGTATTTT.